This TCR beta chain was retrieved from a study of blood T cells in healthy people across ages (dated by TCRdb to 2015 to 2017). About the study as a whole: In model experiments, roughly one uniquely barcoded TCR beta cDNA molecule per two T cells was captured by template switching. Using the same blood draw, the study looked at two additional independent replicas of 1 million unique cDNA reads for two donors, one aged 18 to 30 and the other aged 80 or older. To avoid experimental bias, donors of different ages were distributed randomly across sequencing lanes. Using deep sequencing normalized with unique cDNA molecular identifiers, the study measured how TCR beta repertoire diversity changes with age. The donors were split into four age groups: young (average about 15 years), middle-aged (39), aged (about 62) and long-lived (about 82). Points the paper makes about the study in general: As age increased, observed TCR beta diversity per million T cells dropped in a roughly linear way, and a significant reduction was already evident by age about 40. Donor CMV infection status was unknown, potentially confounding age-related changes in expanded clonotypes. Compared with the aged group, the long-lived group had more naive CD4+ T cells, fewer expanded clones and increased TCR diversity, a pattern suggesting age selection. Estimates of total diversity based on one million sequenced T cells were considered lower bounds and underestimates. Bulk unsorted PBMC profiling prevented conclusive comparison of naive and antigen-experienced compartments. The percentage of naive T cells measured by flow cytometry correlated strongly with observed TCR beta diversity.

Systemically healthy Caucasian individuals from Russia, 39 in total and aged about 6 to 95 years, were included as donors. Each donor gave about 10 milliliters of peripheral blood, drawn into EDTA-treated Vacutainer tubes. PBMCs were isolated by Ficoll-Paque density-gradient centrifugation, with at least 6 million obtained per sample. Total RNA was extracted from PBMCs with Trizol reagent, with at least 5 micrograms obtained per sample. Naive CD45RAhigh/CD27high T cell percentages were measured by flow cytometry on a PBMC aliquot from every donor. Library preparation was by 5' RACE. The instrument given in TCRdb is Illumina HiSeq 2500. The second PCR ran for about 7 to 11 cycles and used a J-beta primer mix along with a sample-barcoded 5' primer. Each TCR beta cDNA molecule received a unique molecular identifier from a template-switch 5' adaptor carrying 12 random nucleotides. At least 3 million CDR3-containing paired-end reads were obtained from each sample. The Mint cDNA synthesis kit, primed by a TRBC-specific oligonucleotide, was used to synthesize first-strand cDNA from all RNA. Following uracil-DNA glycosylase treatment, a first 18-cycle PCR with universal primers M1SS and BC2_uni_R was performed on all cDNA. The authors' analysis ran thus. For normalization, 1 million high-quality reads were randomly selected from each sample, with every read carrying a distinct molecular identifier. Reads with shared molecular identifiers were discarded instead of being binned into consensus sequences. MiTCR, with a Q25 quality threshold and the strictest error-elimination algorithm, was used for CDR3 identification, clonotype clustering and error correction. Lower-bound total TCR beta diversity was estimated with a nonparametric unseen species model using Euler transformation. The raw public reads went through TCRdb reprocessing: fastp at Q25, MiXCR clone calling, in-frame beta chains kept. Merged by CDR3 protein, the rows form single entries marked with the most common genes and DNA. The V and J calls were determined by TCRdb, not by the authors. For this sample the table gives over 600,000 distinct CDR3 sequences, of which about 47% were detected only once. 18% of the sample is held by the ten biggest clonotypes.

V is pared back by 2 bases and J by 7 bases, with 11 bases lying between the germline termini. From cysteine to phenylalanine, the CDR3 is 14 amino acids long. The entry retains the CDR3 DNA only, 42 bases that are in frame from base 1. As for this clonotype: Its binding antigen is unknown. One base away there is no much larger clone; base qualities are not given.

The sample consisted of blood. Rearrangement joined TRBV12-3 or TRBV12-4 to TRBJ2-2; tentative D gene TRBD2, with 5 bases matching. This clonotype originated in a man older than 75 in good health. The sequenced DNA: TGTGCCAGCAGTTTACGGACTCTTGGCGGGGAGCTGTTTTTT. Its amino acids are CASSLRTLGGELFF.